The rows below give T cell receptor beta chains drawn from one sample of a study of cytomegalovirus exposure and HLA in healthy donors. Profiling relied on immunoSEQ multiplex PCR, and the TCRdb table lists in-frame clones only, not all of them. The table includes roughly 150,000 clones, 80% detected once. The sample was PBMCs. The receptor set was obtained from a man aged 25 to 40 in good health and CMV-seronegative. CDR3s include the opening cysteine and the closing phenylalanine or tryptophan. Each record gives: D gene, J gene, clone size, V gene, CDR3 DNA, CDR3 protein. The D gene is left open where the match is weak. The size of a clone is reported for some rows only, either as once, few or many, or as a class for expanded clones.

d_gene: NA; j_gene: TRBJ1-6; abundance: NA; v_gene: TRBV30; CDR3nt: TGTGCCTGCAAAGACAGCCTAGTCTATAATTCACCCCTCCACTTT; CDR3aa: CACKDSLVYNSPLHF
d_gene: TRBD1; j_gene: TRBJ2-5; abundance: NA; v_gene: TRBV19; CDR3nt: TGTGCCAGTAGTACTTCATTGACAGGGGGCAAAGAGACCCAGTACTTC; CDR3aa: CASSTSLTGGKETQYF
d_gene: TRBD2; j_gene: TRBJ2-3; abundance: NA; v_gene: TRBV30; CDR3nt: TGTGCCTCTAGCGGGGGGGGCCCAGATACGCAGTATTTT; CDR3aa: CASSGGGPDTQYF
d_gene: TRBD1; j_gene: TRBJ1-2; abundance: NA; v_gene: TRBV7-9; CDR3nt: TGTGCCAGCAGCGCCGGACAGGGGCTAAACTATGGCTACACCTTC; CDR3aa: CASSAGQGLNYGYTF
d_gene: TRBD1; j_gene: TRBJ1-1; abundance: NA; v_gene: TRBV10-3; CDR3nt: TGTGCCATCAGTGAAACAGGGGCAACTGAAGCTTTCTTT; CDR3aa: CAISETGATEAFF
d_gene: TRBD1; j_gene: TRBJ1-1; abundance: NA; v_gene: TRBV28; CDR3nt: TGTGCCAGCAGTGCAGGGGGCGCGGGCACTGAAGCTTTCTTT; CDR3aa: CASSAGGAGTEAFF
d_gene: NA; j_gene: TRBJ2-7; abundance: NA; v_gene: TRBV14; CDR3nt: TGTGCCAGCAGCCAAGGAGGGGGTATCGGCTACGAGCAGTACTTC; CDR3aa: CASSQGGGIGYEQYF
d_gene: TRBD1; j_gene: TRBJ2-4; abundance: NA; v_gene: TRBV5-1; CDR3nt: TGCGCCAGCAGCTCGGGACAGCAAAACATTCAGTACTTC; CDR3aa: CASSSGQQNIQYF
d_gene: TRBD1; j_gene: TRBJ1-1; abundance: few; v_gene: TRBV7-2; CDR3nt: TGTGCCAGCAGACCCCAGGGGGTGAACACTGAAGCTTTCTTT; CDR3aa: CASRPQGVNTEAFF
d_gene: TRBD1; j_gene: TRBJ2-5; abundance: few; v_gene: TRBV5-4; CDR3nt: TGTGCCAGCAGCTTGGGCGACAGGGGTCGGGGAGAGACCCAGTACTTC; CDR3aa: CASSLGDRGRGETQYF
d_gene: TRBD1; j_gene: TRBJ2-2; abundance: NA; v_gene: TRBV6-1; CDR3nt: TGTGCCAGCAGGGGACAGGTAGCCGGGGAGCTGTTTTTT; CDR3aa: CASRGQVAGELFF
d_gene: NA; j_gene: TRBJ2-1; abundance: NA; v_gene: TRBV5-4; CDR3nt: TGTGCCAGCAGCTTAGTCAGCGGGTTTGGCAATGAGCAGTTCTTC; CDR3aa: CASSLVSGFGNEQFF
d_gene: NA; j_gene: TRBJ2-7; abundance: NA; v_gene: TRBV6-5; CDR3nt: TGTGCCAGCAGTTACCTCCCTCAGGGGTCCTACGAGCAGTACTTC; CDR3aa: CASSYLPQGSYEQYF
d_gene: NA; j_gene: TRBJ1-1; abundance: NA; v_gene: TRBV25-1; CDR3nt: TGTGCCACCGTGGACAGTCTAAACACTGAAGCTTTCTTT; CDR3aa: CATVDSLNTEAFF
d_gene: NA; j_gene: TRBJ1-1; abundance: NA; v_gene: TRBV4-2; CDR3nt: TGTGCCAGCAGCAAAGGGGCGGACAGCCACACTGAAGCTTTCTTT; CDR3aa: CASSKGADSHTEAFF
d_gene: NA; j_gene: TRBJ1-1; abundance: once; v_gene: TRBV7-8; CDR3nt: TGTGCCAGCAGGTTTTCACCGACAGGGAACACTGAAGCTTTCTTT; CDR3aa: CASRFSPTGNTEAFF
d_gene: TRBD1; j_gene: TRBJ2-7; abundance: NA; v_gene: TRBV7-9; CDR3nt: TGTGCCAGCAGCTTTACGACAGGGTCCTACGAGCAGTACTTC; CDR3aa: CASSFTTGSYEQYF
d_gene: TRBD1; j_gene: TRBJ2-2; abundance: NA; v_gene: TRBV28; CDR3nt: TGTGCCAGCAGTTTATCCCAGGGGGCCGGGGAGCTGTTTTTT; CDR3aa: CASSLSQGAGELFF
d_gene: TRBD2; j_gene: TRBJ2-7; abundance: NA; v_gene: TRBV6-1; CDR3nt: TGTGCCAGCCACTCAAGACTAGCCCCCTACGAGCAGTACTTC; CDR3aa: CASHSRLAPYEQYF
d_gene: TRBD2; j_gene: TRBJ2-3; abundance: NA; v_gene: TRBV10-3; CDR3nt: TGTGCCATCAGTCCCAAAGCGGGGACCACAGATACGCAGTATTTT; CDR3aa: CAISPKAGTTDTQYF
d_gene: NA; j_gene: TRBJ1-4; abundance: NA; v_gene: TRBV30; CDR3nt: TGTGCCTGGAGATCCGCGGGGGGAAAACTGTTTTTT; CDR3aa: CAWRSAGGKLFF
d_gene: TRBD2; j_gene: TRBJ2-7; abundance: NA; v_gene: TRBV4-2; CDR3nt: TGTGCCAGCAGCCAAAACCTGGGACTAGCAAGGCCCCACGAGCAGTACTTC; CDR3aa: CASSQNLGLARPHEQYF
d_gene: NA; j_gene: TRBJ1-1; abundance: few; v_gene: TRBV7-6; CDR3nt: TGTGCCAGCAGCCTAGGGGCGGGGGGCGCGAACACTGAAGCTTTCTTT; CDR3aa: CASSLGAGGANTEAFF
d_gene: TRBD1; j_gene: TRBJ1-6; abundance: NA; v_gene: TRBV7-2; CDR3nt: TGTGCCAGCAGCTTAGTTGGGACAGCTGGATCACCCCTCCACTTT; CDR3aa: CASSLVGTAGSPLHF
d_gene: NA; j_gene: TRBJ2-7; abundance: NA; v_gene: TRBV21-1; CDR3nt: NA; CDR3aa: CASSKVGQGARDEQYF
d_gene: NA; j_gene: TRBJ2-3; abundance: NA; v_gene: TRBV10-1; CDR3nt: TGCGCCAGCGGAGGGACTACCGAGGGGGGCACAGATACGCAGTATTTT; CDR3aa: CASGGTTEGGTDTQYF
d_gene: NA; j_gene: TRBJ2-7; abundance: NA; v_gene: TRBV2; CDR3nt: TGTGCCAGCAGTAACCACAGGGACGAGCAGTACTTC; CDR3aa: CASSNHRDEQYF
d_gene: TRBD2; j_gene: TRBJ2-3; abundance: NA; v_gene: TRBV18; CDR3nt: TGTGCCAGCTCACCACTGCCTAGCGGGAGGGGTAGCACAGATACGCAGTATTTT; CDR3aa: CASSPLPSGRGSTDTQYF
d_gene: NA; j_gene: TRBJ1-3; abundance: NA; v_gene: TRBV7-9; CDR3nt: TGTTCCAGCAGCTTAGGGCGGGGAAACACCATATATTTT; CDR3aa: CSSSLGRGNTIYF
d_gene: TRBD1; j_gene: TRBJ1-4; abundance: NA; v_gene: TRBV28; CDR3nt: TGTGCCAGCAGTCAACAGGGGACTAATGAAAAACTGTTTTTT; CDR3aa: CASSQQGTNEKLFF
d_gene: NA; j_gene: TRBJ2-7; abundance: NA; v_gene: TRBV25-1; CDR3nt: TGTGCCAGCAGCGGGGGCTACGAGCAGTACTTC; CDR3aa: CASSGGYEQYF
d_gene: TRBD2; j_gene: TRBJ2-4; abundance: NA; v_gene: TRBV9; CDR3nt: TGTGCCAGCAGCGTAGGTCTAGCGGGGGGGCCAGCCAAAAACATTCAGTACTTC; CDR3aa: CASSVGLAGGPAKNIQYF
d_gene: TRBD2; j_gene: TRBJ2-3; abundance: NA; v_gene: TRBV5-1; CDR3nt: TGCGCCAGCAGCTCCGTACTAGCGGCCTCTGGCACAGATACGCAGTATTTT; CDR3aa: CASSSVLAASGTDTQYF
d_gene: NA; j_gene: TRBJ2-2; abundance: NA; v_gene: TRBV5-1; CDR3nt: TGCGCCAGCCTCCCCCCCGGGGCCGGGGAGCTGTTTTTT; CDR3aa: CASLPPGAGELFF
d_gene: NA; j_gene: TRBJ2-1; abundance: NA; v_gene: TRBV9; CDR3nt: TGTGCCAGCAGCGTAGATCCAGGATCCTACAATGAGCAGTTCTTC; CDR3aa: CASSVDPGSYNEQFF
d_gene: TRBD1; j_gene: TRBJ2-1; abundance: NA; v_gene: TRBV4-3; CDR3nt: TGCGCCAGCAGCCAACGGGACAGGGGCTACAATGAGCAGTTCTTC; CDR3aa: CASSQRDRGYNEQFF
d_gene: TRBD1; j_gene: TRBJ1-2; abundance: NA; v_gene: TRBV5-1; CDR3nt: TGCGCCAGCAGCGCGGGACAGGGGGACTATGGCTACACCTTC; CDR3aa: CASSAGQGDYGYTF
d_gene: NA; j_gene: TRBJ2-2; abundance: NA; v_gene: TRBV7-8; CDR3nt: TGTGCCAGCAGCCGACGGGGGACCGGGGAGCTGTTTTTT; CDR3aa: CASSRRGTGELFF
d_gene: TRBD2; j_gene: TRBJ2-7; abundance: NA; v_gene: TRBV4-1; CDR3nt: TGCGCCAGCAGCCAAGTCGGACGCGGACTAGCGGACTACGAGCAGTACTTC; CDR3aa: CASSQVGRGLADYEQYF
d_gene: NA; j_gene: TRBJ1-6; abundance: NA; v_gene: TRBV4-3; CDR3nt: TGCGCCAGCAGCCAAGTGACGGACTTTTCACCCCTCCACTTT; CDR3aa: CASSQVTDFSPLHF